This TCR beta chain appears in the sequencing data of a study of T cell responses to AZD1222 COVID-19 vaccine. The overall study: Pooled together were second doses at about 4 or about 12 weeks.

Assay used: immunoSEQ multiplex PCR; TCRdb lists only in-frame clones, some missing. The table lists 90,000 to 120,000 clones, roughly 90% of them singletons. This clone was detected only once. Its target is not known. The germline gives CDR1 LNHDA, CDR2 SQIVND (reference sequence). The CDR3 is made up of 18 amino acids. The ends lost 4 bases at V and 5 bases at J; junction bases unmatched: 16. Broader study findings: Baseline serostatus was positive in only five to seven AZD1222 recipients. White British ancestry dominated among donors, who included more females, and clonal diversity was possibly underestimated. Close to half of all spike-specific TCRs reportedly target regions of the variants that are unmutated.

The sample here was peripheral blood, taken on day 0 of AZD1222 vaccination. The sequence was collected from an adult in good health. The chain uses TRBV19 and TRBJ2-3; 9 bases agree with TRBD1. In nucleotides, the CDR3 is TGTGCCAGTAGTACACTCAGGTCTTTCGGACAGGGGAAAGATACGCAGTATTTT. Residues: CASSTLRSFGQGKDTQYF.